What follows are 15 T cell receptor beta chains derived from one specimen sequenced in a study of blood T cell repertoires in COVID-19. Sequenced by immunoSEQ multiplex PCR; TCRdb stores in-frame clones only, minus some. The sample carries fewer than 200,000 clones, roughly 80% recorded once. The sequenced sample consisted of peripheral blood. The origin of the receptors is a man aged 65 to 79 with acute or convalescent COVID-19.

The CDR3 region has the DNA TGTGCCAGCAGTCGAACAGGGCCCTCCAGAGAGCCCCAGCATTTT. Protein: CASSRTGPSREPQHF. The chain couples TRBV6-5 to TRBJ1-5; D possibly corresponds to TRBD1 (6 bases). Germline loops: CDR1 MNHEY, CDR2 SVGAGI. The V end lost 5 bases, the J end lost 8 bases, and 19 bases lay between the germline ends. CDR3 length: 15 residues.

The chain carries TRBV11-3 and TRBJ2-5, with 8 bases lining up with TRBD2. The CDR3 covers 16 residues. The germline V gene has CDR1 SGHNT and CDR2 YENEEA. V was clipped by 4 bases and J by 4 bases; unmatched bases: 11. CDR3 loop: CASSSRTSRGRETQYF. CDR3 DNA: TGTGCCAGCAGCTCCCGGACTAGCAGGGGCCGAGAGACCCAGTACTTC.

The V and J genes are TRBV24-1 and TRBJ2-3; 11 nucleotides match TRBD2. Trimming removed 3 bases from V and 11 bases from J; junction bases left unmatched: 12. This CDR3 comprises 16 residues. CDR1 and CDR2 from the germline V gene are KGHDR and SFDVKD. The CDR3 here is CATSDKIAGGPLGQYF. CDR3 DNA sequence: TGTGCCACCAGTGATAAGATAGCGGGAGGGCCTCTTGGGCAGTATTTT.

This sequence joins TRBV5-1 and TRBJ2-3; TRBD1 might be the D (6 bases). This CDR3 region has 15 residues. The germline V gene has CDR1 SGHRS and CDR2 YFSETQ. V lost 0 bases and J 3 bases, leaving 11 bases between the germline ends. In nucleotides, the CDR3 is TGCGCCAGCAGCTTGGACAGGGAATGGACAGATACGCAGTATTTT. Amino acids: CASSLDREWTDTQYF.

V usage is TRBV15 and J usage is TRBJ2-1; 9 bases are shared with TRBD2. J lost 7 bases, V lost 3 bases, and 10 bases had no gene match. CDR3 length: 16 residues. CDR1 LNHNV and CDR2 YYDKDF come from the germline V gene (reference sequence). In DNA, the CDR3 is TGTGCCACCAGCAGTGATACTAGCGGGTTTCCTAATGAGCAGTTCTTC. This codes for CATSSDTSGFPNEQFF.

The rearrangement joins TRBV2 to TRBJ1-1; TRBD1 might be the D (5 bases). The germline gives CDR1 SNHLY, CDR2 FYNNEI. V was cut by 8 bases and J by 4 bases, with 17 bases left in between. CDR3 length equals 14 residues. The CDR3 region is CASGLGGARTEAFF. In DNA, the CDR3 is TGTGCCAGCGGGTTAGGAGGGGCCCGCACTGAAGCTTTCTTT. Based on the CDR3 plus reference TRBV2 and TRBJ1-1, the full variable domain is EPEVTQTPSHQVTQMGQEVILRCVPISNHLYFYWYRQILGQKVEFLVSFYNNEISEKSEIFDDQFSVERPDGSNFTLKIRSTKLEDSAMYFCASGLGGARTEAFFGQGTRLTVV.

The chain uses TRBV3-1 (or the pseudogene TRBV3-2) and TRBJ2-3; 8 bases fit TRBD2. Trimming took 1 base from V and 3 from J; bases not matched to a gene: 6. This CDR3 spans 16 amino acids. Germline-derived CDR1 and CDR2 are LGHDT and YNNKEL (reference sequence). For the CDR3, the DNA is TGTGCCAGCAGCCAAGGACTAGCGAGACAGACAGATACGCAGTATTTT. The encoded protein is CASSQGLARQTDTQYF.

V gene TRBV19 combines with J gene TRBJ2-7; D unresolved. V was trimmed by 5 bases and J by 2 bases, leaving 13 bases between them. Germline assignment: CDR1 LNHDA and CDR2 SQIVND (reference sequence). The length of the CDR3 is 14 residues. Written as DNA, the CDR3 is TGTGCCAGTAGTTTTGCGAAAAGTACCTACGAGCAGTACTTC. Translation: CASSFAKSTYEQYF.

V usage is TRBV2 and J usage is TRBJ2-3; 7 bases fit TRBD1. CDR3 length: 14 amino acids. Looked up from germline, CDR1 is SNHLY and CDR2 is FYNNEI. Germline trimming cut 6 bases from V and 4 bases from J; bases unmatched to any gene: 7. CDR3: CASRLNRGADTQYF. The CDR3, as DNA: TGTGCCAGCAGGCTTAACAGGGGTGCAGATACGCAGTATTTT. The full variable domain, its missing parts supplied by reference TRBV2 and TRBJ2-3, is EPEVTQTPSHQVTQMGQEVILRCVPISNHLYFYWYRQILGQKVEFLVSFYNNEISEKSEIFDDQFSVERPDGSNFTLKIRSTKLEDSAMYFCASRLNRGADTQYFGPGTRLTVL.

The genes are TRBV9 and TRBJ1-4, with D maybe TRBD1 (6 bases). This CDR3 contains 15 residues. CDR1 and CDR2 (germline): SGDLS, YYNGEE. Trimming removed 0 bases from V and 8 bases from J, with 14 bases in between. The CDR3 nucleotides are TGTGCCAGCAGCGTAGGGAACGGAGACAGGGAAAAACTGTTTTTT. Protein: CASSVGNGDREKLFF. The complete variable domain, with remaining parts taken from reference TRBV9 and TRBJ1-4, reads DSGVTQTPKHLITATGQRVTLRCSPRSGDLSVYWYQQSLDQGLQFLIQYYNGEERAKGNILERFSAQQFPDLHSELNLSSLELGDSALYFCASSVGNGDREKLFFGSGTQLSVL.

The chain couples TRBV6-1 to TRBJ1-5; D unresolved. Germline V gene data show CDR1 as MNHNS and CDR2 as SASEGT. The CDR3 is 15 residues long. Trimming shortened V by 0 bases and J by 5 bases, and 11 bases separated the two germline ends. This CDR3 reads CASSEALRRDQPQHF. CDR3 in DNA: TGTGCCAGCAGTGAAGCGCTCCGTCGGGATCAGCCCCAGCATTTT.

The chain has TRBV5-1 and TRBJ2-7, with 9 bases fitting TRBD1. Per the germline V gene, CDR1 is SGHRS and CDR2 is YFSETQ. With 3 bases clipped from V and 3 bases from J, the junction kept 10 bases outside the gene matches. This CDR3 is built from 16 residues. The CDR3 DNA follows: TGCGCCAGCAGCTCGCTGCCCGGGACAGGGAGCTACGAGCAGTACTTC. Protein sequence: CASSSLPGTGSYEQYF. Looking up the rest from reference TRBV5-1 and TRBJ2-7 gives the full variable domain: KAGVTQTPRYLIKTRGQQVTLSCSPISGHRSVSWYQQTPGQGLQFLFEYFSETQRNKGNFPGRFSGRQFSNSRSEMNVSTLELGDSALYLCASSSLPGTGSYEQYFGPGTRLTVT.

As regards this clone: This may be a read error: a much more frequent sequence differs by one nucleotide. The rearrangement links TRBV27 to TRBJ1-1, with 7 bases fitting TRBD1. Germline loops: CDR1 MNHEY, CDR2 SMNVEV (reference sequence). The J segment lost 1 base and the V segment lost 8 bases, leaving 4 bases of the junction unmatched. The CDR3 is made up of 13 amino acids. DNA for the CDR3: TGTGCCAGCGGTCGACAGGGGAACACTGAAGCTTTCTTT. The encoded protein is CASGRQGNTEAFF.

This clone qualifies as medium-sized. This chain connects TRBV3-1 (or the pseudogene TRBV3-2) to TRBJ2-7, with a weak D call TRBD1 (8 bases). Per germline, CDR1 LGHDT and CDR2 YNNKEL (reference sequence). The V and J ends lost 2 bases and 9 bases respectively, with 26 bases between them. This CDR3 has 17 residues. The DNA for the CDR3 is TGTGCCAGCAGCCAACCGCGGGGGCTTACAGGGGGTCAATGGCAGTACTTC. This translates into CASSQPRGLTGGQWQYF.

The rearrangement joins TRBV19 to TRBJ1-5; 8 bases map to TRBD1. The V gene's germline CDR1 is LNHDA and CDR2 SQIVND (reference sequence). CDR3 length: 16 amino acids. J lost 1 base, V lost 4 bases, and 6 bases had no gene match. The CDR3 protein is CASSKTGDRSNQPQHF. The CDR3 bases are TGTGCCAGTAGTAAGACAGGGGATAGGAGCAATCAGCCCCAGCATTTT.